This entry lists 16 T cell receptor beta chains sequenced from one sample in a study of blood T cell repertoires in COVID-19. Measured with immunoSEQ multiplex PCR; TCRdb has only the in-frame clones, and not every one. The sample has roughly 100,000 clones, almost 95% seen once. The sample consisted of peripheral blood. These receptors were collected from a man aged 50 to 59 with active COVID-19.

The chain has TRBV30 and TRBJ2-1, with D unresolved. The V gene's germline CDR1 is GTSNPN and CDR2 SVGIG (reference sequence). The CDR3 extends over 11 amino acids. This CDR3 is CGTGNYNEQFF. The CDR3 nucleotides are TGTGGAACTGGTAACTACAATGAGCAGTTCTTC.

The chain is built from TRBV11-2 and TRBJ1-4; TRBD1 might be the D (5 bases). There are 13 residues in the CDR3. Germline V lookup: CDR1 SGHAT, CDR2 FQNNGV. The ends were cut back, 5 bases at V and 11 bases at J, with 15 bases in the middle. For the CDR3, the DNA is TGTGCCAGCAGCGCCTCAGGGTCCCTTAAACTGTTTTTT. Protein: CASSASGSLKLFF. The full variable domain, its missing parts supplied by reference TRBV11-2 and TRBJ1-4, is EAGVAQSPRYKIIEKRQSVAFWCNPISGHATLYWYQQILGQGPKLLIQFQNNGVVDDSQLPKDRFSAERLKGVDSTLKIQPAKLEDSAVYLCASSASGSLKLFFGSGTQLSVL.

The CDR3 sequence: CASSGSSYNEQFF. The CDR3 DNA is TGTGCCAGCAGCGGGAGCTCCTACAATGAGCAGTTCTTC. The chain uses TRBV6-6 and TRBJ2-1, with TRBD2 as a possible D gene (6 bases). The CDR3 runs 13 residues. Germline-derived CDR1 and CDR2 are MNHNY and SVGAGI (reference sequence). The V and J ends lost 6 bases and 0 bases respectively, with 6 bases between them.

This chain links TRBV7-9 with TRBJ2-4, with D perhaps TRBD2 (7 bases). This CDR3 comprises 14 residues. The germline V gene has CDR1 SEHNR and CDR2 FQNEAQ (reference sequence). V lost 7 bases, J lost 7 bases, and 17 bases lay in between. The CDR3 DNA reads TGTGCCAGCACTAGACCAGAGGGGGGGAACATTCAGTACTTC. This encodes CASTRPEGGNIQYF. Based on the CDR3 plus reference TRBV7-9 and TRBJ2-4, the full variable domain is DTGVSQNPRHKITKRGQNVTFRCDPISEHNRLYWYRQTLGQGPEFLTYFQNEAQLEKSRLLSDRFSAERPKGSFSTLEIQRTEQGDSAMYLCASTRPEGGNIQYFGAGTRLSVL.

This clone was seen a single time. The chain recombines TRBV7-3 with TRBJ2-1; perhaps TRBD2 as D (5 bases). The CDR3 consists of 13 residues. The ends were cut back, 3 bases at V and 7 bases at J, with 10 bases in the middle. Germline assignment: CDR1 SGHTA and CDR2 FQGTGA. The CDR3 reads CASSLRATNEQFF. CDR3 in DNA: TGTGCCAGCAGCTTGCGGGCAACAAATGAGCAGTTCTTC.

This chain links TRBV28 with TRBJ1-1, with TRBD1 matching 10 bases. Trimming removed 6 bases from V and 1 base from J; junction bases left unmatched: 8. Germline V gene data show CDR1 as MDHEN and CDR2 as SYDVKM. This CDR3 has 16 residues. The CDR3 loop reads CASSPATGGQNTEAFF. Written as DNA, the CDR3 is TGTGCCAGCAGCCCGGCGACAGGGGGCCAGAACACTGAAGCTTTCTTT.

The chain employs TRBV9 and TRBJ2-5, with unresolved D. CDR1 and CDR2 (germline): SGDLS, YYNGEE. V was shortened by 0 bases and J by 5 bases, with 11 bases between the two germline ends. The CDR3 sequence is 14 residues long. The CDR3 sequence: CASSVDGSYETQYF. Here the CDR3 DNA reads TGTGCCAGCAGCGTAGACGGGTCTTATGAGACCCAGTACTTC.

V gene TRBV19 combines with J gene TRBJ1-2; D is undetermined. V lost 4 bases and J 0 bases, leaving 9 bases between the germline ends. Germline assignment: CDR1 LNHDA and CDR2 SQIVND (reference sequence). CDR3 length equals 14 residues. In DNA form, the CDR3 reads TGTGCCAGTAGTACGGGGAATTCTAACTATGGCTACACCTTC. Translating it yields CASSTGNSNYGYTF.

This chain uses TRBV5-6 with TRBJ2-7; weak D call: TRBD1 (5 bases). The CDR3 extends over 13 amino acids. The ends were cut back, 1 base at V and 6 bases at J, with 11 bases in the middle. Germline assignment: CDR1 SGHDT and CDR2 YYEEEE. CDR3 sequence: CASSLQGIGEQYF. The CDR3 DNA reads TGTGCCAGCAGCTTGCAGGGAATTGGCGAGCAGTACTTC.

The CDR3 spells CASKGAGNTIYF. The CDR3 DNA is TGTGCCAGTAAGGGGGCTGGAAACACCATATATTTT. This sequence joins TRBV19 and TRBJ1-3, with a tentative D call TRBD1 (6 bases). CDR1 and CDR2 (germline): LNHDA, SQIVND (reference sequence). There are 12 residues in the CDR3. V lost 7 bases, J lost 2 bases, and 6 bases lay in between. Variable domain in full (rest from reference TRBV19 and TRBJ1-3): DGGITQSPKYLFRKEGQNVTLSCEQNLNHDAMYWYRQDPGQGLRLIYYSQIVNDFQKGDIAEGYSVSREKKESFPLTVTSAQKNPTAFYLCASKGAGNTIYFGEGSWLTVV.

The rearrangement joins TRBV19 to TRBJ1-5; the match to TRBD1 covers 7 bases. Trimming cost V 7 bases and J 6 bases; bases outside gene matches: 15. CDR1 is LNHDA and CDR2 is SQIVND in the germline V gene (reference sequence). The CDR3 covers 16 residues. The CDR3 nucleotides are TGTGCCAGTACCCTCACGCCAGGGGGTCTTGGTCAGCCCCAGCATTTT. This translates into CASTLTPGGLGQPQHF.

This chain links TRBV11-3 with TRBJ2-3; 7 bases map to TRBD1. The germline CDR1 and CDR2 sequences are SGHNT and YENEEA. The CDR3 consists of 14 residues. V shed 5 bases and J 2 bases; nucleotides not matched to a gene: 4. CDR3 loop: CASSRDRHTDTQYF. Here the CDR3 DNA reads TGTGCCAGCAGCCGGGACAGACACACAGATACGCAGTATTTT.

The chain carries TRBV25-1 and TRBJ2-7; possibly TRBD1 for D (6 bases). The V and J ends lost 3 bases and 5 bases respectively, with 17 bases between them. The CDR3 is 15 residues long. The germline V gene encodes CDR1 MGHDK and CDR2 SYGVNS. The CDR3: CASSDPRDIVDEQYF. CDR3 in DNA: TGTGCCAGCAGTGATCCACGGGACATCGTTGACGAGCAGTACTTC.

This chain connects TRBV5-1 to TRBJ2-7; 7 bases agree with TRBD2. The V segment lost 2 bases and the J segment 6 bases; nucleotides outside the gene matches: 11. Germline V lookup: CDR1 SGHRS, CDR2 YFSETQ. The CDR3 totals 15 residues. The CDR3 region has the DNA TGCGCCAGCAGCTTCCAGACTAGCCCACCGCTCGAGCAGTACTTC. Its translation: CASSFQTSPPLEQYF.

In DNA, the CDR3 is TGTGCCAGCAGAGCCCCGGGACTAGCGGGAGGTCGACCCTACAATGAGCAGTTCTTC. Amino acid sequence: CASRAPGLAGGRPYNEQFF. This chain links TRBV2 with TRBJ2-1, with 15 bases that match TRBD2. Germline CDR1 is SNHLY and CDR2 is FYNNEI. The length of the CDR3 is 19 residues. V lost 6 bases to trimming and J lost 2 bases; unmatched junction nucleotides: 11.

The V call is TRBV11-2, the J call TRBJ1-3; 9 bases line up with TRBD1. The germline V gene has CDR1 SGHAT and CDR2 FQNNGV. After removal of 0 bases from V and 8 bases from J, the junction contained 5 bases not matched to a gene. The CDR3 sequence is 15 residues long. The CDR3 spells CASSLDTGGVDTIYF. The CDR3 DNA reads as TGTGCCAGCAGCTTAGACACAGGGGGCGTGGACACCATATATTTT.